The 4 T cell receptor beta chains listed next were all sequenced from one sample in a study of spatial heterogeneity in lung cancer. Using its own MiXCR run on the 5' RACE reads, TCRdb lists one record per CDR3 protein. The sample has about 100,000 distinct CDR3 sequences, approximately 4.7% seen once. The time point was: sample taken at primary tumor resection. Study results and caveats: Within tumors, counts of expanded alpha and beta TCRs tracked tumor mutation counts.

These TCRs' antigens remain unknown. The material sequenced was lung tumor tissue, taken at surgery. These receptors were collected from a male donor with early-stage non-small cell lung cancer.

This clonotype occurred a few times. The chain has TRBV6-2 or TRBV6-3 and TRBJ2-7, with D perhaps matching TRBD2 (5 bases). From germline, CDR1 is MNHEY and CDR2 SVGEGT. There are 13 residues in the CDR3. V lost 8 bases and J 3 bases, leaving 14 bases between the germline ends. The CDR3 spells CASSPWEFYEQYF. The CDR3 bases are TGTGCCAGCTCTCCCTGGGAGTTCTACGAGCAGTACTTC.

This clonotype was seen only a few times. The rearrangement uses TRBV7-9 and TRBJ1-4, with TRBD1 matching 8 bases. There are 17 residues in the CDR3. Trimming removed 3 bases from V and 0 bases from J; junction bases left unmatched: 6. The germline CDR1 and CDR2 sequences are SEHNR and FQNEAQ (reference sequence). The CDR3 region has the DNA TGTGCCAGCAGCTTGGGACAGGACGATGCAACTAATGAAAAACTGTTTTTT. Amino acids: CASSLGQDDATNEKLFF.

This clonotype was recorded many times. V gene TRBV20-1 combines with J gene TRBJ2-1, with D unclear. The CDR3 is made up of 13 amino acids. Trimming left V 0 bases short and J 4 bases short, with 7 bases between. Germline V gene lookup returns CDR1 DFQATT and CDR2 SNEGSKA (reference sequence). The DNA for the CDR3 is TGCAGTGCTAGAGATCCGTGGTACAATGAGCAGTTCTTC. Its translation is CSARDPWYNEQFF.

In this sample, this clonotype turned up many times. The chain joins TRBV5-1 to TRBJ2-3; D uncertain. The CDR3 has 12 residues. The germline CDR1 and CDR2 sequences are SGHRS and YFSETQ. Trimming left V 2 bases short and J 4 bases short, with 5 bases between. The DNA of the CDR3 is TGCGCCAGCAGCTTACCGGCAGATACGCAGTATTTT. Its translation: CASSLPADTQYF.